This T cell receptor beta chain emerged from a study of T cells in Graves' hyperthyroidism and ophthalmopathy. Unmatched junction bases numbered 12, after V lost 2 bases and J lost 3 bases. CDR3 length equals 17 residues. Germline CDR1 and CDR2: SGHTA and FQGNSA. The investigators amplified TCR beta CDR3 regions from RNA transcripts. The HTBI set primed first-round TCR CDR3 RT-PCR. TCRdb ran MiXCR on the multiplex PCR reads and lists one entry per CDR3 protein. The table lists approximately 640,000 distinct CDR3 sequences, approximately 42% of them singletons. This chain joins TRBV7-2 and TRBJ2-7; 8 bases are shared with TRBD1. This TCR was recovered from an adult man with Graves' disease, either hyperthyroidism or ophthalmopathy (not recorded which). The sample comprised peripheral blood or thyroid tissue (not recorded which). CDR3 DNA sequence: TGTGCCAGCAGCTTAACAGGGGGTGGCCCCTATGGCTACGAGCAGTACTTC. It codes for CASSLTGGGPYGYEQYF.